This passage covers 17 T cell receptor beta chains from one sample sequenced in a study of cytomegalovirus exposure and HLA in healthy donors. The primer mix had 60 Vbeta and 13 Jbeta primers. The data were produced by immunoSEQ multiplex PCR, yet TCRdb's version contains in-frame clones alone and is incomplete. The top ten hold 1.4% of the sample, which has 150,000 or so clones, 70% to 85% seen once. Sequenced sample: PBMCs. The receptors derive from a man aged 30-40 years in good health and CMV-seropositive.

J is TRBJ1-6 and V is TRBV10-3; 9 positions agree with TRBD1. V shed 3 bases, J shed 7 bases, and the junction held 1 base outside the gene matches. Per the germline V gene, CDR1 is ENHRY and CDR2 is SYGVKD. The CDR3 runs 14 residues. As DNA, the CDR3 is TGTGCCATCAGTGAAGGACAGGGGAATTCACCCCTCCACTTT. The encoded protein is CAISEGQGNSPLHF.

This chain connects TRBV7-9 to TRBJ1-1, with TRBD1 as a possible D gene (5 bases). V dropped 0 bases and J dropped 7 bases, with 12 bases sitting between them. This CDR3 contains 14 residues. Looked up from germline, CDR1 is SEHNR and CDR2 is FQNEAQ (reference sequence). CDR3 DNA sequence: TGTGCCAGCAGCTTAGCGTTGGAGGGACTTGAAGCTTTCTTT. Amino acids: CASSLALEGLEAFF.

The V call is TRBV7-8, the J call TRBJ2-3, with unresolved D. Germline V gene data show CDR1 as SGHVS and CDR2 as FQNEAQ. Trimming left V 3 bases short and J 0 bases short, with 19 bases between. The CDR3 contains 18 residues. The CDR3 loop is CASSFRQVRFSSTDTQYF. DNA for the CDR3: TGTGCCAGCAGCTTTAGGCAGGTCCGATTTTCTAGCACAGATACGCAGTATTTT.

The rearrangement uses TRBV4-1 and TRBJ2-3, with 11 positions matching TRBD2. Germline CDR1 MGHRA, CDR2 YSYEKL. Losses at the gene ends were 4 bases for V and 3 bases for J; bases not matched to a gene: 6. This CDR3 region has 16 residues. The CDR3 sequence is CASSLRPSGGTDTQYF. CDR3 nucleotide sequence: TGCGCCAGCAGCCTCCGACCTAGCGGGGGGACAGATACGCAGTATTTT.

This clone was observed once. The V and J genes are TRBV27 and TRBJ2-7, with D tentatively TRBD2 (7 bases). Between the trimmed V and J ends, which lost 7 bases and 3 bases, there was a span of 13 bases. Germline-derived CDR1 and CDR2 are MNHEY and SMNVEV (reference sequence). The CDR3 runs 13 residues. CDR3 protein: CASIPRGGYEQYF. CDR3 sequence (DNA): TGTGCCAGCATACCGAGGGGGGGCTACGAGCAGTACTTC.

The chain has TRBV6-6 and TRBJ1-4; D is undetermined. V lost 4 bases and J lost 8, with 14 bases in between. Germline V gives CDR1 MNHNY, CDR2 SVGAGI (reference sequence). The CDR3 has 14 amino acids. The CDR3 nucleotides are TGTGCCAGCAGTTCGTCGAGGGAGCGAGAAAAACTGTTTTTT. Its protein product is CASSSSREREKLFF.

This clone was seen once. The J gene is TRBJ2-7, the V gene TRBV10-1; 7 bases align to TRBD1. V shed 5 bases and J 3 bases; nucleotides not matched to a gene: 10. Germline V gene sequence: CDR1 WNHNN, CDR2 SYGVQD (reference sequence). The CDR3 is 15 amino acids. The DNA for the CDR3 is TGCGCCAGCAGTCCTAGACAGGGAGTGGGCTACGAGCAGTACTTC. Translated: CASSPRQGVGYEQYF.

This chain connects TRBV7-6 to TRBJ2-1; 11 bases are a match to TRBD2. Trimming took 0 bases from V and 8 from J; bases not matched to a gene: 3. This CDR3 is built from 15 residues. Germline V gene lookup returns CDR1 SGHVS and CDR2 FNYEAQ. CDR3 in DNA: TGTGCCAGCAGCTTAGCTAGCGGGAGGGTCGATGAGCAGTTCTTC. Residues: CASSLASGRVDEQFF.

The V gene is TRBV4-1, the J gene TRBJ1-2; D not certain. Trimming took 4 bases from V and 0 from J, leaving 15 bases between them. The length of the CDR3 is 16 residues. Germline assignment: CDR1 MGHRA and CDR2 YSYEKL. This CDR3 is CASSLSSGNSNYGYTF. The CDR3, as DNA: TGCGCCAGCAGCCTTTCCTCGGGAAACTCTAACTATGGCTACACCTTC.

This sequence joins TRBV14 and TRBJ1-2; D is ambiguous. Germline loops: CDR1 SGHDN, CDR2 FVKESK. The germline V and J ends were trimmed by 4 bases and 9 bases, with 18 bases remaining between them. CDR3 length equals 14 residues. This CDR3 is CASSRDTSLPRYTF. CDR3 bases: TGTGCCAGCAGCCGAGACACTTCCCTCCCACGCTACACCTTC. The full variable domain, completed using reference TRBV14 and TRBJ1-2, is EAGVTQFPSHSVIEKGQTVTLRCDPISGHDNLYWYRRVMGKEIKFLLHFVKESKQDESGMPNNRFLAERTGGTYSTLKVQPAELEDSGVYFCASSRDTSLPRYTFGSGTRLTVV.

The V gene is TRBV4-1, the J gene TRBJ2-3; 8 bases align to TRBD2. Germline CDR1 MGHRA, CDR2 YSYEKL. The CDR3 covers 18 residues. The V gene end was trimmed by 3 bases and the J gene end by 1 base; junction bases not matched to a gene: 12. The CDR3 DNA reads TGCGCCAGCAGCCAGCTTCTGAGCGGGGGACACCGCACAGATACGCAGTATTTT. Its protein product is CASSQLLSGGHRTDTQYF.

CDR3 sequence: CATSRIEETQYF. As DNA, the CDR3 is TGTGCCACCAGCAGGATAGAAGAGACCCAGTACTTC. The chain recombines TRBV15 with TRBJ2-5, with no clear D. V was pared by 3 bases and J by 3 bases, with 5 bases between. The germline V gene has CDR1 LNHNV and CDR2 YYDKDF (reference sequence). This CDR3 is built from 12 residues.

The CDR3, as DNA: TGTGCCAGCACTTTAGGTATGCGGCACACTGAAGCTTTCTTT. This translates into CASTLGMRHTEAFF. J is TRBJ1-1 and V is TRBV6-5; D gene ambiguous. The germline V gene has CDR1 MNHEY and CDR2 SVGAGI. The CDR3 is 14 amino acids. V lost 7 bases and J 3 bases, leaving 15 bases between the germline ends.

This clone was recorded once. The V call is TRBV19, the J call TRBJ2-1; D might be TRBD2 (5 bases). V was trimmed by 7 bases and J by 4 bases, leaving 17 bases between them. The germline CDR1 and CDR2 sequences are LNHDA and SQIVND (reference sequence). The CDR3 contains 15 residues. CDR3 sequence (DNA): TGTGCCAGTAATTCAGGCGGAGGAAGATACAATGAGCAGTTCTTC. It yields the protein CASNSGGGRYNEQFF.

About this clone: At one of its ends the junction is not consistent with the germline gene, which may arise from a read error. This chain joins TRBV7-7 and TRBJ2-7, with 15 nucleotides matching TRBD2. Looked up from germline, CDR1 is SSHAT and CDR2 is FNYEAQ (reference sequence). This CDR3 contains 16 residues. The CDR3: CASSPGLAGGVYEQYF. CDR3 nucleotides: TGTGCTAGCAGCCCGGGACTAGCGGGGGGAGTCTACGAGCAGTACTTC.

The CDR3 reads CAISETEGVYEQYF. In nucleotides, the CDR3 is TGTGCCATCAGTGAGACAGAGGGCGTCTACGAGCAGTACTTC. J is TRBJ2-7 and V is TRBV10-3; D possibly corresponds to TRBD2 (5 bases). This CDR3 contains 14 residues. V lost 2 bases, J lost 3 bases, and 11 bases lay in between. Per the germline V gene, CDR1 is ENHRY and CDR2 is SYGVKD.

This clone occurred once. CDR3 DNA sequence: TGCGCCAGCAGCTCCTCAGGGATAAACACTGAAGCTTTCTTT. It yields the protein CASSSSGINTEAFF. The chain uses TRBV5-1 and TRBJ1-1, with D perhaps TRBD1 (5 bases). Trimming removed 3 bases at V and 2 bases at J, with 11 bases between. In germline, CDR1 is SGHRS, CDR2 YFSETQ. The CDR3 is made up of 14 amino acids.